This T cell receptor (beta chain) derives from a study of post-analysis software for immune sequencing data. The overall study: Clinical courses comprised relapsing-remitting, secondary progressive and progressive-relapsing multiple sclerosis. Broader study findings: Controls had lower frequencies than patients of five or six TRBV segments, which included TRBV5-6, TRBV5-1 and TRBV20-1. For normalized Chao1 diversity, multiple sclerosis patients scored significantly lower than controls did. Same-batch preparations were strongly co-clustered by F measure.

With respect to this clonotype: Its target is unknown.

V lost 7 bases, J lost 4 bases, and 13 bases lay in between. CDR3 size: 12 residues. Germline CDR1 and CDR2: DFQATT and SNEGSKA (reference sequence). Included in the TCR beta cDNA libraries were unique molecular identifiers. A population of roughly 1 to 11 million T cells gave rise to roughly 490,000 cDNA molecules. Each CDR3 protein is one row after TCRdb ran MiXCR on the PCR reads. Of roughly 570,000 distinct CDR3 sequences in the sample, around 31% were seen once. The clonotype originates from a girl aged 2-17 years with multiple sclerosis. This sequence joins TRBV20-1 and TRBJ1-2; D may be TRBD1 (5 bases). Sequenced input: blood. The CDR3 spells CSGRQGGYGYTF. DNA for the CDR3: TGCAGTGGAAGGCAGGGAGGCTATGGCTACACCTTC.